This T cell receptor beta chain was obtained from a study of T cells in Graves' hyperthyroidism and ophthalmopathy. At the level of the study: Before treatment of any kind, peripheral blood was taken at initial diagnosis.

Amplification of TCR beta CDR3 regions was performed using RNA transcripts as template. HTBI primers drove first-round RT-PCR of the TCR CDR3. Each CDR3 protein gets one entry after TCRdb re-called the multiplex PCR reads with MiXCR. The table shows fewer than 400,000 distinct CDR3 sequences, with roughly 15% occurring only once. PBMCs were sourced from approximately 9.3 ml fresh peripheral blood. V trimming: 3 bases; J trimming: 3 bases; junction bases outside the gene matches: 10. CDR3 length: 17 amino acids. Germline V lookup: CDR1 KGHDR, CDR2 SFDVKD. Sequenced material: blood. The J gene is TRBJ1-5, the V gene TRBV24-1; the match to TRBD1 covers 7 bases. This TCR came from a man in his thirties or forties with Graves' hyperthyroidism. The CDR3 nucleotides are TGTGCCACCAGTGATCCTCGGACAGGTGTGGTCAATCAGCCCCAGCATTTT. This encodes CATSDPRTGVVNQPQHF.